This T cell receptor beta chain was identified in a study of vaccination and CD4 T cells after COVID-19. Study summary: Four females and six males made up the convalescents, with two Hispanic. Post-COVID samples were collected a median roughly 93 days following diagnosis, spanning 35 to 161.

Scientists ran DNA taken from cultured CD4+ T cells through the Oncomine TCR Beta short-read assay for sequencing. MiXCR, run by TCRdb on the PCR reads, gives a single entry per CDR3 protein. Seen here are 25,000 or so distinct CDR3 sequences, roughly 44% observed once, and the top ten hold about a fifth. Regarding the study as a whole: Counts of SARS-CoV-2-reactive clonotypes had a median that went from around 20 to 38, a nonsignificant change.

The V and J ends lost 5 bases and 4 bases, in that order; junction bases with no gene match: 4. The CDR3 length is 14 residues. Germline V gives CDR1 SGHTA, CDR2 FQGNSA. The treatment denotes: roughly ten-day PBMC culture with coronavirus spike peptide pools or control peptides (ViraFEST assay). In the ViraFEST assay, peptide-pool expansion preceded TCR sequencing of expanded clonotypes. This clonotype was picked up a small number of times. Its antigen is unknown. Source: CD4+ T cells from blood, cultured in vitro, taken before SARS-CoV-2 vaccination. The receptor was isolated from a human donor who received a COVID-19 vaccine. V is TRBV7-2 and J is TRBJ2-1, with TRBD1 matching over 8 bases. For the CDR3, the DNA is TGTGCCAGCAGCCCGCGACAGGGGTACAATGAGCAGTTCTTC. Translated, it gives CASSPRQGYNEQFF. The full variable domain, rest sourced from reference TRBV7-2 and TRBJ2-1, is GAGVSQSPSNKVTEKGKDVELRCDPISGHTALYWYRQSLGQGLEFLIYFQGNSAPDKSGLPSDRFSAERTGGSVSTLTIQRTQQEDSAVYLCASSPRQGYNEQFFGPGTRLTVL.